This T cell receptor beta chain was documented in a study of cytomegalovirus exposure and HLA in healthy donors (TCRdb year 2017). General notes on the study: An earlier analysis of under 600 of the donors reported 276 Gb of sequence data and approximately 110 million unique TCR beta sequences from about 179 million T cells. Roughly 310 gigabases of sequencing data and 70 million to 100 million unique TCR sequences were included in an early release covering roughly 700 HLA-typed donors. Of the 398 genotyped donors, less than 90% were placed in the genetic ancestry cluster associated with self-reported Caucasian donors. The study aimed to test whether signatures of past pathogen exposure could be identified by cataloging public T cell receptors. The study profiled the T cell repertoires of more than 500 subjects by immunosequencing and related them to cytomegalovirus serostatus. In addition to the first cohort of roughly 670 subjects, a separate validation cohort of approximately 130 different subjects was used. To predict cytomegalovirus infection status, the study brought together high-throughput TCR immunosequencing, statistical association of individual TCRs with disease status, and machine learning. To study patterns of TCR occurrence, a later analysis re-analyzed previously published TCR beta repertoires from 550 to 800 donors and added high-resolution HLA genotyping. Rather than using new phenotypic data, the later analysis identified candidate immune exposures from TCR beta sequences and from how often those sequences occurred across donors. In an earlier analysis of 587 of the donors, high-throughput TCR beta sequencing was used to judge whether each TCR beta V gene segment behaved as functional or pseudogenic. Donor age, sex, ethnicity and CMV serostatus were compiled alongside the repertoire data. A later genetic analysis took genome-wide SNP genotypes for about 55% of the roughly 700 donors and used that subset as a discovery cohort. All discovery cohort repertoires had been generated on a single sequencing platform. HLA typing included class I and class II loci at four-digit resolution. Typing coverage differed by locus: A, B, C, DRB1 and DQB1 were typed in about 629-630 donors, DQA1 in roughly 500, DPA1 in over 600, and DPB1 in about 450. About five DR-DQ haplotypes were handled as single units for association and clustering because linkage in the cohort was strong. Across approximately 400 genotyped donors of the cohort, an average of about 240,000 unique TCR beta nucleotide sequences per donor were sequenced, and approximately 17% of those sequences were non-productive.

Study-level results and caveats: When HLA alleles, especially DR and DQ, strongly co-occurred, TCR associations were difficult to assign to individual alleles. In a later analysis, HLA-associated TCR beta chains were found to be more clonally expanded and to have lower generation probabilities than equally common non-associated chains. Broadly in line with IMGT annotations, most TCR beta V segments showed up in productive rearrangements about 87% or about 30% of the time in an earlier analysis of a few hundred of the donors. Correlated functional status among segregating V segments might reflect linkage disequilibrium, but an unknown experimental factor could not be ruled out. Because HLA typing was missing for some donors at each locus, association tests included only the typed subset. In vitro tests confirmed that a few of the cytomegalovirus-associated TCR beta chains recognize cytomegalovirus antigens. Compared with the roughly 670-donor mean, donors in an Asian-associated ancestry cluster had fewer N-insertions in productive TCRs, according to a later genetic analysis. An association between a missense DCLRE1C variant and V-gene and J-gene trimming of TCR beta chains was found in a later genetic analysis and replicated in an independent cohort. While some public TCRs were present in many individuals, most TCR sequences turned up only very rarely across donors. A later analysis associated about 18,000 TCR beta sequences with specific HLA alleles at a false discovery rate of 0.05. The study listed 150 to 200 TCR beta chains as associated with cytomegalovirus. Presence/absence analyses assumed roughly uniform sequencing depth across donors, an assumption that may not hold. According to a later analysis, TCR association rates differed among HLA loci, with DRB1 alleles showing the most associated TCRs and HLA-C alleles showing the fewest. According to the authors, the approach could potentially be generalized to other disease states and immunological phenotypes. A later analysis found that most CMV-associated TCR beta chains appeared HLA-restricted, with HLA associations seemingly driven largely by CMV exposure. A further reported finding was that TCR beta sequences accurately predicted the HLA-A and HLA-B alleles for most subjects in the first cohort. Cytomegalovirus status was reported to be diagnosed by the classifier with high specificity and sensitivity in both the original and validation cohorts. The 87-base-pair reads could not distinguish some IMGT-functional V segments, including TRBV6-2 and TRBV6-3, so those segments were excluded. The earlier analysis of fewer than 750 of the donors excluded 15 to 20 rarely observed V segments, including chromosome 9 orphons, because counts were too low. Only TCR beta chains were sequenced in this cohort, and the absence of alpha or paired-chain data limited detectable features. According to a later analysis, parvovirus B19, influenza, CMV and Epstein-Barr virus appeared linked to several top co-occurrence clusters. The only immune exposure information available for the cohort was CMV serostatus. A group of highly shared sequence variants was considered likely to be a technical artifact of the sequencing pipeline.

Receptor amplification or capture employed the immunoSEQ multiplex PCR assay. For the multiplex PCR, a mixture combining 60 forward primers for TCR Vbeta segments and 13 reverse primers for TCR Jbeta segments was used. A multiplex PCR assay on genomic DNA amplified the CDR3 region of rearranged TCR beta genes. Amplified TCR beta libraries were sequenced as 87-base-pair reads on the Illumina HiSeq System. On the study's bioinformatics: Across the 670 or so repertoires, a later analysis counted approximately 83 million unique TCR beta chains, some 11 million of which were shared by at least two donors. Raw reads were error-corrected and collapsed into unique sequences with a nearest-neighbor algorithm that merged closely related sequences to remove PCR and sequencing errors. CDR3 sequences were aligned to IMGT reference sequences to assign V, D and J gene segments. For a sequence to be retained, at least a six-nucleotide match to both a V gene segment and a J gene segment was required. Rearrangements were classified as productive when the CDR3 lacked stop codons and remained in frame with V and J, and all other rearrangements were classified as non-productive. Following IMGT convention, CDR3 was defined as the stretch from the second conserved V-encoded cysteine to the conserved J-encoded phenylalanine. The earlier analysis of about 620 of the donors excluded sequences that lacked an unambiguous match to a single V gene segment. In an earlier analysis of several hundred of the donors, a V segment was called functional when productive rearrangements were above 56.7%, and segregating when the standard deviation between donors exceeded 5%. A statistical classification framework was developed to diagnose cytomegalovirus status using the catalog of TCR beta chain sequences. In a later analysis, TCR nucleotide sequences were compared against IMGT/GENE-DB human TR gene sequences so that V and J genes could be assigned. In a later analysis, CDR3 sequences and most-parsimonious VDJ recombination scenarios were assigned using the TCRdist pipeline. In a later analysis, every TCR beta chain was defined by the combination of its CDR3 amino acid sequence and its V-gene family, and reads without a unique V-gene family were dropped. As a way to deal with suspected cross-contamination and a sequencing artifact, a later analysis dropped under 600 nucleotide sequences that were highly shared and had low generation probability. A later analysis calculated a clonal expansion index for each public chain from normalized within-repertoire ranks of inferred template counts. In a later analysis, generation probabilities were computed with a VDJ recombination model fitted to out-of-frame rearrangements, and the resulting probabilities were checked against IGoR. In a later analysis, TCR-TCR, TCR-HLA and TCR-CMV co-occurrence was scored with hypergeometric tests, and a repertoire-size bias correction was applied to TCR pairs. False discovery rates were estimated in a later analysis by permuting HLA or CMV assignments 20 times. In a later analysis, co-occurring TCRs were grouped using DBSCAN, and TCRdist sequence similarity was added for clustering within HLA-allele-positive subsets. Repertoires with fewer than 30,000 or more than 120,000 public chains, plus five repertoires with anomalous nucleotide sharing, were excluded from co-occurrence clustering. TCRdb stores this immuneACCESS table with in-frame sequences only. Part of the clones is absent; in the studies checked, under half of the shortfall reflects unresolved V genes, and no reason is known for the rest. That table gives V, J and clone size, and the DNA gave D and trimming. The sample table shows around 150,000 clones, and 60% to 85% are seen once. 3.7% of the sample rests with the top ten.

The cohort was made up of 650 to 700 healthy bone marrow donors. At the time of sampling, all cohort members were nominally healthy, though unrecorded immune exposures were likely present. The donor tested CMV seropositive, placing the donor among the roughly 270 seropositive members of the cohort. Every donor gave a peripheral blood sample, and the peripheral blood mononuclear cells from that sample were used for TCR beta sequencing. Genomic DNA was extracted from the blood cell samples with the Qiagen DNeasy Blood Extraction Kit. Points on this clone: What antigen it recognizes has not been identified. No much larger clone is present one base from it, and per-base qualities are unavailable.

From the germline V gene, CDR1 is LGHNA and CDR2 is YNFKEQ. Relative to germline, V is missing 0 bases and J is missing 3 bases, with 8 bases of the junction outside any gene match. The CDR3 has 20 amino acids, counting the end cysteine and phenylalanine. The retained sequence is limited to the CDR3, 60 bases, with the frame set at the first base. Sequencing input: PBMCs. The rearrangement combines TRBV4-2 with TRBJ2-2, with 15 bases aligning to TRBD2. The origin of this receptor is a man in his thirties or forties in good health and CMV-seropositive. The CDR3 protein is CASSQEIGLAGGADTGELFF. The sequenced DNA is TGTGCCAGCAGCCAAGAGATAGGACTAGCGGGGGGGGCTGACACCGGGGAGCTGTTTTTT.